This TCR beta chain was captured in a study of blood T cells in healthy people across ages. Whole-study results and caveats: Older individuals had lower TCR beta diversity per million T cells (the decline was roughly linear). Diversity was higher, and naive CD4+ cells more numerous, in long-lived donors than in aged donors. Diversity estimates drawn from one million T cells were deemed underestimates.

The CDR3 spans 18 residues. From germline, CDR1 is SGHVS and CDR2 FNYEAQ. V dropped 5 bases and J dropped 4 bases, with 26 bases sitting between them. A remark on this clonotype: Its antigen is undetermined.

For the second PCR, which ran for roughly 6 to 12 cycles, a sample-barcoded 5' primer and a J-beta primer mix were used. A 12-random-nucleotide template-switch adaptor tagged each cDNA molecule. MiXCR, applied by TCRdb to the 5' RACE reads, yields one record per CDR3 protein. The profile shows approximately 1.5 million distinct CDR3 sequences, under 55% of them singletons. The J gene is TRBJ1-2, the V gene TRBV7-6, with D possibly TRBD1 on 6 matching bases. This receptor was taken from a woman younger than 30 in good health. The sequenced sample consisted of blood. Here the CDR3 reads CASSLFSNRATRSYGYTF. As DNA, the CDR3 is TGTGCCAGCAGCCTATTCTCCAACAGGGCGACCCGATCCTATGGCTACACCTTC.